This TCR beta chain was documented in a study of lymphopenia after photon versus proton radiotherapy. Study observations and caveats: A bigger post-nadir fall in TCR diversity correlated inversely with survival time in deceased patients. Oligoclonal CD8+ Temra expansion after nadir drove photon patients' diversity drop. Proton therapy kept repertoires fairly stable, unlike photons, which gained effector/memory cells.

Germline lookup yields CDR1 DFQATT and CDR2 SNEGSKA (reference sequence). Trimming left V 5 bases short and J 1 base short, with 5 bases between. CDR3 length: 11 residues. Note on this clone: Its target is not known.

The table came from immunoSEQ multiplex PCR; TCRdb's copy has only in-frame clones and leaves some out. Of about 62,000 clones in the sample, 87% were seen once. V is TRBV20-1 and J is TRBJ1-1; D uncertain. The source is a man aged 80 or over with esophageal cancer. The sequences come from peripheral blood, collected from a patient treated with proton-based radiotherapy. CDR3 in DNA: TGCAGTGCTCAACCGAACACTGAAGCTTTCTTT. This gives the protein CSAQPNTEAFF.